These 28 T cell receptor beta chains came from one sample sequenced in a study of T cell repertoires in cytomegalovirus infection. These receptors have no identified antigens. MiXCR, applied by TCRdb to the reads, yields one record per CDR3 protein. The sample holds hundreds of thousands of distinct CDR3 sequences, approximately 33% seen once. Source: cultured PBMCs, taken from culture after CMV antigen stimulation. The origin of the receptors is a human donor in good health (CMV status not recorded). Some clones in this sample may be carry-over from other donors' samples.

The chain employs TRBV25-1 and TRBJ1-6, with a weak D call TRBD1 (5 bases). The CDR3 has 13 amino acids. V lost 4 bases and J lost 6, with 7 bases in between. Germline CDR1 and CDR2: MGHDK and SYGVNS. DNA of the CDR3: TGTGCCAGCAGTGGCAGGGTTAATTCACCCCTCCACTTT. This encodes CASSGRVNSPLHF.

Only a few counts were recorded for this clonotype. The chain carries TRBV6-1 and TRBJ2-5; 13 positions agree with TRBD2. This CDR3 has 17 amino acids. Germline V gene sequence: CDR1 MNHNS, CDR2 SASEGT. V was pared by 2 bases and J by 2 bases, with 5 bases of the junction left unmatched. The CDR3 nucleotides are TGTGCCAGCAGTGAAAGGCAGGGACTAGCGGGGCAAGAGACCCAGTACTTC. This codes for CASSERQGLAGQETQYF.

The V gene is TRBV10-2, the J gene TRBJ2-2, with a possible D match to TRBD1 (6 bases). Trimming left V 7 bases short and J 5 bases short, with 17 bases between. The CDR3 is 15 residues long. The germline V gene encodes CDR1 WSHSY and CDR2 SAAADI. The CDR3 is CASIGGPRGTGELFF. The CDR3 coding sequence is TGCGCCAGCATTGGGGGCCCTCGAGGTACCGGGGAGCTGTTTTTT.

This clonotype has only a few counts. The chain joins TRBV5-4 to TRBJ2-1; D perhaps matches TRBD2 (6 bases). Germline V gene data show CDR1 as SGHNT and CDR2 as YYREEE (reference sequence). V was clipped by 3 bases and J by 10 bases, with 17 bases between them. The CDR3 extends over 14 amino acids. Here the CDR3 DNA reads TGTGCCAGCAGCTACCCCCTGGGACTCCGGGAGCAGTTCTTC. This encodes CASSYPLGLREQFF.

This clonotype was detected only a few times. The rearrangement links TRBV7-6 to TRBJ2-4, with TRBD2 identical over 10 bases. V dropped 1 base and J dropped 2; count of bases not matched to a gene: 11. The length of the CDR3 is 19 residues. Germline V CDR1 and CDR2: SGHVS, FNYEAQ. The CDR3 loop is CASSLEPAGGGWTKNIQYF. The CDR3 nucleotides read TGTGCCAGCAGCTTAGAACCAGCGGGAGGGGGCTGGACCAAAAACATTCAGTACTTC. The full variable domain, with the rest looked up from reference TRBV7-6 and TRBJ2-4, is GAGVSQSPRYKVTKRGQDVALRCDPISGHVSLYWYRQALGQGPEFLTYFNYEAQQDKSGLPNDRFSAERPEGSISTLTIQRTEQRDSAMYRCASSLEPAGGGWTKNIQYFGAGTRLSVL.

This chain links TRBV6-6 with TRBJ2-2; no clear D gene. Per the germline V gene, CDR1 is MNHNY and CDR2 is SVGAGI (reference sequence). The V end was cut by 8 bases, the J end by 3 bases, with 10 bases between. The CDR3 sequence is 13 residues long. In nucleotides, the CDR3 is TGTGCCAGCGCCGGAGTGGACACCGGGGAGCTGTTTTTT. It encodes CASAGVDTGELFF.

The chain carries TRBV6-5 and TRBJ2-3; 12 nucleotides line up with TRBD2. This CDR3 has 13 residues. Germline V gene sequence: CDR1 MNHEY, CDR2 SVGAGI. Trimming removed 8 bases from V and 8 bases from J; junction bases left unmatched: 5. CDR3: CASRLAGVGTQYF. DNA of the CDR3: TGTGCCAGCCGACTAGCGGGAGTTGGTACGCAGTATTTT.

The chain links TRBV5-1 to TRBJ2-7, with 9 positions matching TRBD2. The length of the CDR3 is 15 residues. The trim removed 0 bases at V and 7 bases at J, leaving 8 bases unmatched. Germline values: CDR1 SGHRS, CDR2 YFSETQ. The CDR3, as DNA: TGCGCCAGCAGCTTGGGCGGCGGGGGGGCACTGGAGCAGTACTTC. It codes for CASSLGGGGALEQYF.

V and J are TRBV12-5 and TRBJ1-5; the D is unclear. Per the germline V gene, CDR1 is LGHNT and CDR2 is FRNRAP. This CDR3 has 15 residues. The germline V and J ends were trimmed by 1 base and 4 bases, with 11 bases remaining between them. The CDR3 nucleotides are TGTGCTAGTGGTTTGGGTTACGCGGAGAATCAGCCCCAGCATTTT. It translates to CASGLGYAENQPQHF.

The V call is TRBV27, the J call TRBJ2-7; D gene unclear. Per the germline V gene, CDR1 is MNHEY and CDR2 is SMNVEV (reference sequence). The CDR3 has 12 residues. V lost 5 bases and J 7 bases, leaving 12 bases between the germline ends. The chain's CDR3 is CASSPGPREQYF. CDR3 coding DNA: TGTGCCAGCAGTCCTGGACCAAGGGAGCAGTACTTC.

The chain is built from TRBV6-2 or TRBV6-3 and TRBJ1-1; D remains unclear. V lost 6 bases and J lost 3, with 11 bases in between. The CDR3 loop spans 13 amino acids. Germline CDR1 is MNHEY and CDR2 is SVGEGT. This chain's CDR3 is CASRKPSYTEAFF. In DNA, the CDR3 is TGTGCCAGCAGAAAGCCAAGTTACACTGAAGCTTTCTTT.

V gene TRBV7-2 combines with J gene TRBJ2-5, with 7 bases fitting TRBD1. V dropped 7 bases and J dropped 2; count of bases not matched to a gene: 10. This CDR3 is 15 amino acids long. The germline V gene has CDR1 SGHTA and CDR2 FQGNSA. CDR3 amino acids: CASTKRGRPQETQYF. DNA of the CDR3: TGTGCCAGCACTAAAAGGGGGCGCCCACAAGAGACCCAGTACTTC.

This clonotype was seen a handful of times. The chain employs TRBV7-2 and TRBJ2-1; 10 bases are a match to TRBD1. The germline CDR1 and CDR2 sequences are SGHTA and FQGNSA. V shed 0 bases and J 15 bases; nucleotides not matched to a gene: 8. The CDR3 runs 14 residues. The CDR3 here is CASSLARDRGQLFF. Written as DNA, the CDR3 is TGTGCCAGCAGCTTAGCGCGGGACAGGGGTCAGCTGTTCTTC. Variable domain in full (rest from reference TRBV7-2 and TRBJ2-1): GAGVSQSPSNKVTEKGKDVELRCDPISGHTALYWYRQSLGQGLEFLIYFQGNSAPDKSGLPSDRFSAERTGGSVSTLTIQRTQQEDSAVYLCASSLARDRGQLFFGPGTRLTVL.

V gene TRBV27 combines with J gene TRBJ2-5, with 7 bases matching TRBD1. This CDR3 contains 14 residues. J lost 2 bases, V lost 4 bases, and 4 bases had no gene match. Germline V gene lookup returns CDR1 MNHEY and CDR2 SMNVEV (reference sequence). CDR3: CASSSRRGQETQYF. CDR3 in DNA: TGTGCCAGCAGTTCTCGCAGGGGGCAAGAGACCCAGTACTTC.

The sample holds a few counts of this clonotype. The chain couples TRBV5-6 to TRBJ1-4; 10 bases are shared with TRBD1. This CDR3 region has 13 residues. The V gene's germline CDR1 is SGHDT and CDR2 YYEEEE. Trimming removed 8 bases from V and 8 bases from J; junction bases left unmatched: 6. This CDR3 is CASSTGGEEKLFF. CDR3 in DNA: TGTGCCAGTTCGACAGGGGGCGAGGAAAAACTGTTTTTT.

This clonotype was seen only a few times. The genes are TRBV6-5 and TRBJ2-1; TRBD1 matches 7 bases. Germline V CDR1 and CDR2: MNHEY, SVGAGI. There are 14 residues in the CDR3. J gave up 3 bases and V 7 bases, and 6 bases lay outside the gene matches. The CDR3 DNA sequence: TGTGCCAGCACTCGGGACAGAGACTACAATGAGCAGTTCTTC. Translation: CASTRDRDYNEQFF.

This clonotype showed up many times. The gene calls are TRBV7-2 and TRBJ2-1; possible D gene TRBD1, 6 bases. Germline V gene sequence: CDR1 SGHTA, CDR2 FQGNSA. CDR3 size: 15 residues. V dropped 3 bases and J dropped 4 bases, with 13 bases sitting between them. This CDR3 is CASSLKSGVYNEQFF. CDR3 nucleotide sequence: TGTGCCAGCAGCTTGAAATCAGGGGTTTACAATGAGCAGTTCTTC.

This clonotype was seen a few times. The gene calls are TRBV25-1 and TRBJ1-1, with D possibly being TRBD1 (5 bases). The CDR3 is made up of 14 amino acids. Germline lookup yields CDR1 MGHDK and CDR2 SYGVNS. With 6 bases removed from V and 7 bases from J, the gap between germline ends came to 18 bases. The CDR3 here is CASSSLGGLDEAFF. The CDR3 DNA reads TGTGCCAGCAGCTCCTTGGGGGGTCTTGATGAAGCTTTCTTT. The whole variable domain, remainder taken from reference TRBV25-1 and TRBJ1-1, is EADIYQTPRYLVIGTGKKITLECSQTMGHDKMYWYQQDPGMELHLIHYSYGVNSTEKGDLSSESTVSRIRTEHFPLTLESARPSHTSQYLCASSSLGGLDEAFFGQGTRLTVV.

This clonotype has more than one count but fewer than ten. CDR3 DNA sequence: TGTGCCAGCAGCTATAGTGGCCAGTGGCCCTACGAGCAGTACTTC. Translated: CASSYSGQWPYEQYF. The gene calls are TRBV7-8 and TRBJ2-7; D unresolved. CDR3 length equals 15 residues. Germline V gene data show CDR1 as SGHVS and CDR2 as FQNEAQ. Trimming shortened V by 4 bases and J by 2 bases, and 15 bases separated the two germline ends.

This clonotype was seen a handful of times. The chain recombines TRBV11-2 with TRBJ2-1, with TRBD2 as a possible D gene (5 bases). The CDR3 sequence is 14 residues long. The germline gives CDR1 SGHAT, CDR2 FQNNGV. The V and J ends lost 9 bases and 0 bases respectively, with 12 bases between them. The chain's CDR3 is CASSDSSSYNEQFF. DNA for the CDR3: TGTGCCAGTTCGGACTCGAGCTCCTACAATGAGCAGTTCTTC. The full variable domain, with the rest looked up from reference TRBV11-2 and TRBJ2-1, is EAGVAQSPRYKIIEKRQSVAFWCNPISGHATLYWYQQILGQGPKLLIQFQNNGVVDDSQLPKDRFSAERLKGVDSTLKIQPAKLEDSAVYLCASSDSSSYNEQFFGPGTRLTVL.

The J gene is TRBJ1-1, the V gene TRBV6-8; weak D call: TRBD1 (5 bases). V was shortened by 6 bases and J by 2 bases, with 19 bases between the two germline ends. The CDR3 covers 16 residues. Germline V gene sequence: CDR1 MNHGY, CDR2 SAAAGT. The DNA of the CDR3 is TGTGCCAGCAGACCCAGGGTCTCTCGCGACAACACTGAAGCTTTCTTT. Its protein product is CASRPRVSRDNTEAFF.

The gene calls are TRBV12-3 or TRBV12-4 and TRBJ2-1; D is perhaps TRBD1 (5 bases). CDR3 length: 15 amino acids. V was shortened by 1 base and J by 5 bases, with 12 bases between the two germline ends. CDR3 sequence: CASSLGQLLNNEQFF. CDR3 DNA: TGTGCCAGCAGTTTAGGACAGCTCCTCAACAATGAGCAGTTCTTC.

This clonotype was seen only a few times. The chain is built from TRBV7-2 and TRBJ2-2; D unclear. The V and J ends lost 4 bases and 8 bases respectively, with 8 bases between them. The germline V gene has CDR1 SGHTA and CDR2 FQGNSA. The CDR3 is 12 amino acids. CDR3 nucleotides: TGTGCCAGCAGCTCTTACGGAGGGGAGCTGTTTTTT. Its translation is CASSSYGGELFF.

This sequence joins TRBV27 and TRBJ2-5; 10 positions agree with TRBD2. V was pared by 2 bases and J by 5 bases, with 11 bases of the junction left unmatched. Looked up from germline, CDR1 is MNHEY and CDR2 is SMNVEV (reference sequence). This CDR3 has 17 amino acids. The CDR3 reads CASSLNPAGGPGETQYF. The CDR3 coding sequence is TGTGCCAGCAGTTTAAATCCAGCGGGAGGGCCAGGGGAGACCCAGTACTTC.

This clonotype has just a few counts. The V gene is TRBV7-6, the J gene TRBJ1-6, with D maybe TRBD1 (5 bases). Looked up from germline, CDR1 is SGHVS and CDR2 is FNYEAQ. The germline V and J ends were trimmed by 4 bases and 5 bases, with 6 bases remaining between them. CDR3 length: 13 amino acids. Here the CDR3 DNA reads TGTGCCAGCAGCTCGGGACATAATTCACCCCTCCACTTT. It specifies CASSSGHNSPLHF.

J is TRBJ1-1 and V is TRBV5-1, with D perhaps matching TRBD1 (5 bases). This CDR3 is built from 13 residues. Germline CDR1 reads SGHRS; CDR2 reads YFSETQ. Trimming pared 1 base from V and 6 bases from J, leaving 10 bases between. CDR3 DNA: TGCGCCAGCAGCTTGCAGGGCAGGGCTGAAGCTTTCTTT. This encodes CASSLQGRAEAFF.

This chain joins TRBV2 and TRBJ1-4, with 11 nucleotides matching TRBD1. The CDR3 spans 15 residues. The ends lost 4 bases at V and 7 bases at J; junction bases unmatched: 5. Germline CDR1 and CDR2: SNHLY and FYNNEI. The DNA for the CDR3 is TGTGCCAGCAGTGCATCCGGGACAGGGGGTGAAAAACTGTTTTTT. Translation gives CASSASGTGGEKLFF.

The V gene is TRBV12-3 or TRBV12-4, the J gene TRBJ2-1; 7 bases match TRBD2. Trimming removed 5 bases from V and 6 bases from J; junction bases left unmatched: 7. The CDR3 length is 14 residues. The chain's CDR3 is CASSAPTSFNEQFF. The CDR3 DNA reads as TGTGCCAGCAGTGCCCCGACTAGCTTCAATGAGCAGTTCTTC.